Below, one TCR beta chain is given with its context. These data originate in a study of shared clonotypes between healthy human individuals. The wider study: The study drew on a couple of women and three men aged 18 to 49 as donors. Each donor's CD8 memory used one plate, CD8 naive two, each CD4 subset three.

Generated by immunoSEQ multiplex PCR, the TCRdb table keeps only in-frame clones and is missing some. The data contain about 1 million clones, about 77% of them seen just once; the ten biggest clones take up approximately 1.5%. CDR3 length: 15 amino acids. V gave up 3 bases and J gave up 11 bases, with 22 bases separating them. Germline V CDR1 and CDR2: SEHNR, FQNEAQ (reference sequence). The chain has TRBV7-9 and TRBJ1-1; D might be TRBD1 (5 bases). The clonotype was recovered from a man aged 18 to 30 in good health. Sequencing was carried out using memory CD4+ T cells sorted from blood. Noted subset: CD45RA-negative fraction. CDR3 DNA: TGTGCCAGCAGCTTCTCAGGGAGAGATCTTCACGGGGCTTTCTTT. Protein: CASSFSGRDLHGAFF.